This record covers a single T cell receptor beta chain. This clonotype was seen repeatedly, ten times or more. What antigen it recognizes has not been identified. No per-base quality is available; no much larger clone lies one base away. This sample stems from a study of CD8 T cells in ankylosing spondylitis (dated by TCRdb to 2016 to 2017). The study in broad terms: To find TCR variants linked to disease, the study profiled T cell receptor beta repertoires in ankylosing spondylitis patients and healthy donors. In total, the full study cohort was made up of 95 to 110 healthy donors and approximately 24 ankylosing spondylitis patients. Samples of peripheral blood were taken, and for ankylosing spondylitis patients, synovial fluid was collected as well. Overall results and qualifications from the work: Some of the motif variants had been reported before in the synovial fluid and blood of reactive arthritis patients, a finding that suggests common disease-initiation mechanisms. The disease-linked clones showed a CD8+ phenotype and occurred at relatively low frequencies in peripheral blood. Blood from ankylosing spondylitis patients appeared to be characterized by a TCR beta motif composed of eight highly homologous amino acid variants. Significant enrichment of the disease-linked clones was reported in matched synovial fluid samples from ankylosing spondylitis patients.

Synovial fluid samples were matched to blood samples from the same ankylosing spondylitis patients. The germline V gene (reference sequence) gives CDR1 as DFQATT and CDR2 as SNEGSKA. Measured from the cysteine to the phenylalanine, the CDR3 is 14 residues long. The only DNA kept is the CDR3, 42 bases in frame from the first base. V sheds 0 bases and J sheds 5 bases, leaving 13 bases between their ends. Sequencing instrument: Illumina HiSeq 2500. Quantitative 5'-RACE with molecular barcodes was used to prepare TCR beta libraries. The study's processing was this. Disease-linked TCR variants were identified with a new computational method built on a probabilistic model of VDJ rearrangement. In TCRdb, the public reads were trimmed at Q25 with fastp and aligned with MiXCR, with productive beta chains retained. Under each unique CDR3 protein, matching rows form one entry showing the most common genes and DNA. TCRdb's processing, not the study's, gives the V and J calls here. A total of about 66,000 distinct CDR3 sequences appear in this sample, approximately 6% of them only once. 5% of the sample is held by the ten biggest clonotypes.

The chain is encoded by TRBV20-1 joined to TRBJ1-1; the D gene lacks a confident call. This receptor was taken from a male donor with ankylosing spondylitis. Source material: synovial fluid, either unsorted or a sorted T cell fraction (not recorded which). The CDR3 reads as follows: CSARETGFRTEAFF. The sequenced DNA is TGCAGTGCTAGAGAGACCGGGTTTCGGACTGAAGCTTTCTTT.